The source of this T cell receptor beta chain is a study of blood T cells in healthy people across ages. Germline lookup yields CDR1 KGHSH and CDR2 LQKENI. There are 13 residues in the CDR3. V lost 5 bases, J lost 2 bases, and 10 bases lay in between. The second PCR ran about 6 to 12 cycles with a sample-barcoded 5' primer and J-beta primers. TCRdb processed the 5' RACE reads anew with MiXCR; each CDR3 protein has one entry. The data contain about 680,000 distinct CDR3 sequences, approximately 50% of them singletons. The sample holds a few counts of this clonotype. This TCR was recovered from a woman in her sixties in good health. The sequenced sample was blood. The chain links TRBV18 to TRBJ2-7; D unresolved. The CDR3 DNA sequence: TGTGCCAGCTCAAAAGAAGTAACCTACGAGCAGTACTTC. Translated: CASSKEVTYEQYF.